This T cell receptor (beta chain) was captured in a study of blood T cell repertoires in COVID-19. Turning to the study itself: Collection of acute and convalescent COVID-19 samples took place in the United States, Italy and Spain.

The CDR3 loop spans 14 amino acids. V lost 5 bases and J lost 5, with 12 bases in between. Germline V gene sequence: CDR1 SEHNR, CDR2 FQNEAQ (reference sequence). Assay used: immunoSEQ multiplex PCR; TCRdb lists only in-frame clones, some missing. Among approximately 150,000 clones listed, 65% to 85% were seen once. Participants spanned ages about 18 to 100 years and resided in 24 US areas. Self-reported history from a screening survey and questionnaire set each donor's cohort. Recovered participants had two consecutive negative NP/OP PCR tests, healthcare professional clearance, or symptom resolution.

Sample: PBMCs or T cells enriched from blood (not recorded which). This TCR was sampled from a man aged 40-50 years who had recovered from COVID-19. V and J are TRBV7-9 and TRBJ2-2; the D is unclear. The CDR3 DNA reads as TGTGCCAGCAGCCCAGGTGGTGGAACCGGGGAGCTGTTTTTT. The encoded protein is CASSPGGGTGELFF.